This TCR beta chain was found in a study of shared clonotypes between healthy human individuals. Turning to this clone: Its target is unknown.

CD45RO-negative, CCR7-selected cells formed the naive CD8 fraction, which excluded terminally differentiated effector memory CD45RA+ cells. Study findings and constraints: The study sampled only blood, and tissue repertoires likely differ.

V gave up 4 bases and J gave up 7 bases, with 14 bases separating them. The CDR3 has 14 residues. Germline V gene sequence: CDR1 SGDLS, CDR2 YYNGEE. The study ran the assay at deep level. In the authors' workflow: Filtering differed since immunoSEQ provided only junctions, with no quality scores. Repertoires were generated with immunoSEQ multiplex PCR, while TCRdb's copy carries only in-frame clones and drops some. V and J calls and clone size are copied from that table; D and trimming were computed from the DNA. Of hundreds of thousands of clones listed, about 92% are singletons. The rearrangement links TRBV9 to TRBJ2-2, with a weak D call TRBD2 (6 bases). The TCR comes from a young man in good health. Sequenced material: naive CD8+ T cells sorted from blood. DNA for the CDR3: TGTGCCAGCAGCCCCCGGGAGTTGGGCGGGGAGCTGTTTTTT. Protein product: CASSPRELGGELFF.